The T cell receptor beta chain under discussion was sequenced for a study of cytomegalovirus exposure and HLA in healthy donors. Study context: Of some 360 genotyped donors, more than 70% clustered with self-reported Caucasian donors.

Comment on this clone: The antigen is undetermined.

Study findings and constraints: In a later analysis, HLA-associated TCR beta chains were more clonally expanded than equally common others.

Germline V lookup: CDR1 WNHNN, CDR2 SYGVQD (reference sequence). With V trimmed by 5 bases and J by 0 bases, 2 bases remained unmatched. This CDR3 contains 14 residues. PCR involved 60 Vbeta and 13 Jbeta primers. Source study methods: Some 11 million shared chains were among the about 80 million unique TCR beta chains that a later analysis counted. Data came from immunoSEQ multiplex PCR; TCRdb stores just in-frame clones and leaves some out. Clonal size and the V and J genes are those of that table, whereas D and trimming came from the DNA. The sample lists 150,000 to 200,000 clones, around 72% occurring once.

V gene TRBV10-1 combines with J gene TRBJ2-3; 7 nucleotides agree with TRBD1. The clonotype was recovered from a middle-aged woman in good health and CMV-seropositive. What was sequenced was PBMCs. The CDR3 protein is CASSLTGSTDTQYF. The CDR3, as DNA: TGCGCCAGCAGTCTGACAGGGAGCACAGATACGCAGTATTTT.